What follows describes a single T cell receptor (beta chain). These data are taken from a study of long-term antiretroviral therapy in people with HIV. This CDR3 is built from 14 residues. The germline gives CDR1 MNHEY, CDR2 SVGAGI. V was cut by 5 bases and J by 0 bases, with 10 bases left in between. Runs used v3.0 of the immunoSEQ assay and were done at survey level. Method: immunoSEQ multiplex PCR; TCRdb's copy keeps in-frame clones and lacks some. The sample records 35,000 to 45,000 clones, less than 85% being singletons. The sequence was collected from a man aged 25-45 years with HIV. The chain recombines TRBV6-5 with TRBJ1-2; the D is unclear. Specimen: unsorted PBMCs, collected 3.4 years after starting antiretroviral therapy. CDR3 region: CASSRQTTNYGYTF. The CDR3 DNA follows: TGTGCCAGCAGTCGCCAAACCACTAACTATGGCTACACCTTC.